The rows below give T cell receptor beta chains drawn from one sample of a study of blood T cell repertoires in COVID-19. Produced via immunoSEQ multiplex PCR; TCRdb's table is partial and in-frame only. The table records approximately 170,000 clones, 85% to 90% of them present only once. Sequences were obtained from peripheral blood. Receptors were obtained from a woman aged 60-75 years with COVID-19, enrolled during active disease. Both conserved end residues are part of each CDR3. A D gene is named only where the DNA matches it firmly. Expanded clones get a size class; other rows say once, few or many, or leave the size out.

>TRBJ2-7|TRBV6-5|few|.
TGTGCCAGCAGTTACGAGTGGACAAGAAACGAGCAGTACTTC
CASSYEWTRNEQYF
>TRBJ2-1|TRBV24-1|.|TRBD2
TGTGCCACCAGTGATTTAACTAGCGGGAGGTCCTACAATGAGCAGTTCTTC
CATSDLTSGRSYNEQFF
>TRBJ1-5|TRBV7-2|.|.
TGTGCCAGCAGCCGGGGGGGCCCTAGTCAGCCCCAGCATTTT
CASSRGGPSQPQHF
>TRBJ1-2|TRBV6-1|.|TRBD1
TGTGCCAGCAGTGATTTGGGGACAGGTACAGGCTACACCTTC
CASSDLGTGTGYTF
>TRBJ2-1|TRBV28|once|.
TGTGCCAGCAGGAAGGGGGTAGACAATGAGCAGTTCTTC
CASRKGVDNEQFF
>TRBJ2-7|TRBV4-3|.|TRBD2
TGCGCCAGCAGCCAAGCCCAGCGGGACTACGAGCAGTACTTC
CASSQAQRDYEQYF
>TRBJ1-5|TRBV5-6|once|TRBD1
TGTGCCAGCAGCCGCCTACAGGGGACCACTAGCAATCAGCCCCAGCATTTT
CASSRLQGTTSNQPQHF
>TRBJ2-5|TRBV11-2|.|.
TGTGCCAGCAGCCCCAGGGTCCGCGAGACCCAGTACTTC
CASSPRVRETQYF
>TRBJ2-3|TRBV19|.|.
TGTGCCAGTAATGGCTCACCTCCCAGAGATACGCAGTATTTT
CASNGSPPRDTQYF
>TRBJ2-4|TRBV19|.|TRBD1
TGTGCCAGTAGTAAATCGGAAGGGGGCGTGGCCAAAAACATTCAGTACTTC
CASSKSEGGVAKNIQYF
>TRBJ1-1|TRBV5-4|.|.
TGTGCCAGCAGCTCGCCGGGGAACACTGAAGCTTTCTTT
CASSSPGNTEAFF
>TRBJ2-1|TRBV11-2|.|TRBD2
TGTGCCAGCACCCGACTAGCGCTGGATGAGCAGTTCTTC
CASTRLALDEQFF
>TRBJ1-2|TRBV28|.|TRBD1
TGTGCCAGCAGGATCAGGGGGGCGCGGGGCTACACCTTC
CASRIRGARGYTF
>TRBJ2-1|TRBV6-5|.|.
TGTGCCAGTCATTGGAGGCATGAGCAGTTCTTC
CASHWRHEQFF
>TRBJ1-1|TRBV28|.|.
TGTGCCAGCAGCTACGCGGGGCTAACTACTGAAGCTTTCTTT
CASSYAGLTTEAFF
>TRBJ1-5|TRBV2|.|.
TGTGCCAGCAGTGAAATTTGGGCAGACAATCAGCCCCAGCATTTT
CASSEIWADNQPQHF
>TRBJ2-2|TRBV7-8|.|TRBD2
TGTGCCAGCAGCACCGGACTAGCGGTTAACACCGGGGAGCTGTTTTTT
CASSTGLAVNTGELFF
>TRBJ1-1|TRBV7-2|.|.
TGTGCCAGCAGCTTGGGCGGAGGGTGGGCTTTCTTT
CASSLGGGWAFF
>TRBJ2-7|TRBV20-1|.|TRBD1
TGCAGTGCTAGTCCCGGGACAGGGTTCTACGAGCAGTACTTC
CSASPGTGFYEQYF
>TRBJ1-1|TRBV5-4|.|.
TGTGCCAGCAGCTTGATCCAGGGGCTGGGAGCTTTCTTT
CASSLIQGLGAFF
>TRBJ1-3|TRBV5-1|.|TRBD1
TGCGCCAGCAGAGACGGGACAGGGGTTGGAAACACCATATATTTT
CASRDGTGVGNTIYF
>TRBJ1-5|TRBV25-1|.|.
TGTGCCAGCAGTCATGCGGGACTCAATCAGCCCCAGCATTTT
CASSHAGLNQPQHF
>TRBJ2-3|TRBV7-9|.|.
TGTGCCAGCAGCTTAATGGGACTTCGCACAGATACGCAGTATTTT
CASSLMGLRTDTQYF
>TRBJ1-2|TRBV4-2|once|.
TGTGCCAGCAGCCAAGGGGAGTGGGCTAACTATGGCTACACCTTC
CASSQGEWANYGYTF
>TRBJ2-7|TRBV5-6|.|.
TGTGCCAGCAGCTCGAACACCTACGAGCAGTACTTC
CASSSNTYEQYF
>TRBJ1-2|TRBV14|.|.
TGTGCCAGCAGCCAAGACCTCTACTATGGCTACACCTTC
CASSQDLYYGYTF
>TRBJ2-7|TRBV5-1|few|TRBD1
TGCGCCAGCAGCTTTCAGGGACAGACCTCTCACGAGCAGTACTTC
CASSFQGQTSHEQYF
>TRBJ2-1|TRBV7-2|.|TRBD2
TGTGCCAGCAGCTCCCGACTAGCGGGAGGGCCAAGGGATGAGCAGTTCTTC
CASSSRLAGGPRDEQFF
>TRBJ2-7|TRBV10-3|.|TRBD2
TGTGCCATCAGGGGGACTAGCGGCTCCTACGAGCAGTACTTC
CAIRGTSGSYEQYF
>TRBJ2-3|TRBV10-3|.|TRBD1
TGTGCCATCAGGCCGGGACAGGGTACAGATACGCAGTATTTT
CAIRPGQGTDTQYF
>TRBJ2-1|TRBV7-3|.|TRBD1
TGTGCCAGCAGCCCCGGGACAGGGGTTTACAATGAGCAGTTCTTC
CASSPGTGVYNEQFF
>TRBJ1-2|TRBV24-1|.|.
TGTGCCACCAGTGATTTATCAGGGGCCGGCTACACCTTC
CATSDLSGAGYTF
>TRBJ1-5|TRBV28|.|.
TGTGCCAGCAGTTTACTTCGGGGGGATAGCAATCAGCCCCAGCATTTT
CASSLLRGDSNQPQHF
>TRBJ1-3|TRBV12-3/TRBV12-4|.|.
TGTGCCAGCAGTCCTACCTCTGGAAACACCATATATTTT
CASSPTSGNTIYF
>TRBJ1-6|TRBV6-4|once|.
TGTGCCAGCAGTGACCGGGGGGATTCACCCCTCCACTTT
CASSDRGDSPLHF
>TRBJ2-5|TRBV5-1|.|TRBD2
TGCGCCAGCAGATCTGGACTAGCGTTTCAAGAGACCCAGTACTTC
CASRSGLAFQETQYF
>TRBJ1-1|TRBV27|.|TRBD1
TGTGCCAGCAGTTTTAACTTTCCGGGACAGGGGAAGGCTGAAGCTTTCTTT
CASSFNFPGQGKAEAFF
>TRBJ2-7|TRBV28|.|.
TGTGCCAGTTTAAGGGGAAACGAGCAGTACTTC
CASLRGNEQYF